The table lists the clone carrying this T cell receptor beta chain with a few counts. V shed 2 bases, J shed 1 base, and the junction held 11 bases outside the gene matches. The CDR3 runs 20 residues. Looked up from germline, CDR1 is MNHEY and CDR2 is SVGEGT. This sample was included in a study of response to subunit inactivated influenza vaccine. TCRdb passed the RT-PCR reads through MiXCR, listing each CDR3 protein once. The table shows roughly 620,000 distinct CDR3 sequences, with about 11% occurring only once. Separately, the same data were catalogued under a study of T cells expressing NK-cell markers. That publication notes: cDNA encoding TCR beta was synthesized via 5'RACE template switching incorporating UMIs.

This clonotype originated in a man aged 50-59 years who received an inactivated influenza vaccine. The chain has TRBV6-2 or TRBV6-3 and TRBJ2-3; 14 bases map to TRBD2. The input for sequencing was PBMCs from blood, taken on the day of vaccination. CDR3 bases: TGTGCCAGCAGTTACGCTCTCCCCGGGACTAGCGGGAGCCGCACAGATACGCAGTATTTT. Amino acid sequence: CASSYALPGTSGSRTDTQYF.